This record concerns one T cell receptor (beta chain) sequence. The sample is drawn from a study of blood T cell repertoires in COVID-19. The table came from immunoSEQ multiplex PCR; TCRdb's copy has only in-frame clones and leaves some out. The table has roughly 300,000 clones, roughly 90% seen once; the top ten hold approximately 0.99%. This CDR3 comprises 17 residues. The V end was cut by 4 bases, the J end by 2 bases, with 21 bases between. From germline, CDR1 is SGHVS and CDR2 FQNEAQ. The sequencing sample was made of PBMCs or T cells enriched from blood (not recorded which). The receptor's source is a woman aged 30 to 39 who had recovered from COVID-19. The V and J genes are TRBV7-8 and TRBJ2-7, with D maybe TRBD1 (7 bases). The CDR3 reads CASSSLGGQLRTYEQYF. In nucleotides, the CDR3 is TGTGCCAGCAGCTCATTGGGGGGACAGTTACGAACCTACGAGCAGTACTTC.